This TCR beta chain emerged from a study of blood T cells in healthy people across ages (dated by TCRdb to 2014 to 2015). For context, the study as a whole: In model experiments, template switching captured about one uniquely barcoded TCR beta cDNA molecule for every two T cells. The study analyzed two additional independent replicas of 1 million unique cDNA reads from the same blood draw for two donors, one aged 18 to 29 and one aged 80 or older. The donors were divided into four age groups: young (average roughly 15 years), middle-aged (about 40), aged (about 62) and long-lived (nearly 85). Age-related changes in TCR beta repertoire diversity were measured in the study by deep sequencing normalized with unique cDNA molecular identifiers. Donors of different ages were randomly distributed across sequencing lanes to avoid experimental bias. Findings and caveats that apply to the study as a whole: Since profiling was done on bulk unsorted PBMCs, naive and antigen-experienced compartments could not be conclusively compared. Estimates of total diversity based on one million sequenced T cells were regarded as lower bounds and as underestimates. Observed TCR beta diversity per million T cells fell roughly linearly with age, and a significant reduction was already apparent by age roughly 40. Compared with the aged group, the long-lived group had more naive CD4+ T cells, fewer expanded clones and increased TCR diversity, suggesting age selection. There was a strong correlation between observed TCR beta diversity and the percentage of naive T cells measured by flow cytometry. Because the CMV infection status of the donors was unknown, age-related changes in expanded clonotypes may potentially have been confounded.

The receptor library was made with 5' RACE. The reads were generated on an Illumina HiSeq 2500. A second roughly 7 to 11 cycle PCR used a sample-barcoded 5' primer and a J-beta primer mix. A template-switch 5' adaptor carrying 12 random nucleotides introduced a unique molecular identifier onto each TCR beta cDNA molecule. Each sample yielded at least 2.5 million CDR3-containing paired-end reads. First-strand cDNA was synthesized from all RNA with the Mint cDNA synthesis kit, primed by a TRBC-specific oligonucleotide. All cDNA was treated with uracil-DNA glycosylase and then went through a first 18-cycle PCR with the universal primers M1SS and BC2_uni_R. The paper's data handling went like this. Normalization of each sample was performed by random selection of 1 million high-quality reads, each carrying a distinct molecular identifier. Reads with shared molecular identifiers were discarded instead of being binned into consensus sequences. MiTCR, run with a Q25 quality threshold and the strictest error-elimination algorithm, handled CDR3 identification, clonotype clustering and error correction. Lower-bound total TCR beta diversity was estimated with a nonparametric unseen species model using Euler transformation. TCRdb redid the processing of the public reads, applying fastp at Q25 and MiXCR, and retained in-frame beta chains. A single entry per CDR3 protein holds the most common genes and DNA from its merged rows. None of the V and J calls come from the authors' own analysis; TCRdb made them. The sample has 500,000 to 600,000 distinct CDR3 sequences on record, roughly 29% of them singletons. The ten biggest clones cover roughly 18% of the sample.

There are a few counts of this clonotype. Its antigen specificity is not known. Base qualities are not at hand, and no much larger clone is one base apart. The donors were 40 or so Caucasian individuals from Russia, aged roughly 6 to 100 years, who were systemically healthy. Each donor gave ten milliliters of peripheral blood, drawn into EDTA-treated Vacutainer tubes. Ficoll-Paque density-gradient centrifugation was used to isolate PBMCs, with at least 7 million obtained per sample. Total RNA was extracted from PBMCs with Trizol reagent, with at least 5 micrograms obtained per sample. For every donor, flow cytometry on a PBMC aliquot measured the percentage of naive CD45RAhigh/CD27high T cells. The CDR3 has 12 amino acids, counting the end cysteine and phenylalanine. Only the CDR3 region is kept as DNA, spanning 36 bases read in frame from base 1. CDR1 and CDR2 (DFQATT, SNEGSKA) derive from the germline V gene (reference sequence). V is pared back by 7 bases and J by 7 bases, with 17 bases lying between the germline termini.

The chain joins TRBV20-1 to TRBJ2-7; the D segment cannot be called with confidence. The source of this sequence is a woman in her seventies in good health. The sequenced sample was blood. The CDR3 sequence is CSVRGPSEEQYF. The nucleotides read TGCAGTGTACGAGGCCCTAGTGAGGAGCAGTACTTC.